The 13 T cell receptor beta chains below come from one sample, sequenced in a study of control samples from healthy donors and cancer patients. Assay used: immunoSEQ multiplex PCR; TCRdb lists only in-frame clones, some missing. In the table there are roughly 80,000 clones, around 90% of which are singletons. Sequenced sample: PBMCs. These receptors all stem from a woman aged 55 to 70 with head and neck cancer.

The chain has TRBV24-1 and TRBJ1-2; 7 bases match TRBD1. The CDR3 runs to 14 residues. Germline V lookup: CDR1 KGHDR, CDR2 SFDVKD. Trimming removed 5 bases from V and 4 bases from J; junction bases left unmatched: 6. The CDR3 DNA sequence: TGTGCCACCAGTGGGACGGACAGGTCCTATGGCTACACCTTC. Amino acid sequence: CATSGTDRSYGYTF.

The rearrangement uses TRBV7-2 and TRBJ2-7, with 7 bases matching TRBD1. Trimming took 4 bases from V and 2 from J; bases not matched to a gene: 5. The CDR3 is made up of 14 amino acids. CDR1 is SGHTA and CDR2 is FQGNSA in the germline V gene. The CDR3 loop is CASSSGTDPYEQYF. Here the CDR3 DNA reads TGTGCCAGCAGCTCGGGGACAGATCCCTACGAGCAGTACTTC.

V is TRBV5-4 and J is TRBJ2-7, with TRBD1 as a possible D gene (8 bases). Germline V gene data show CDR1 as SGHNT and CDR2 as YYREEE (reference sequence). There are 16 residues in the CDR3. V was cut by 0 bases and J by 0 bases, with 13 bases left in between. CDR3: CASSLAGGGSSYEQYF. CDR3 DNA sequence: TGTGCCAGCAGCTTGGCAGGGGGCGGGAGCTCCTACGAGCAGTACTTC.

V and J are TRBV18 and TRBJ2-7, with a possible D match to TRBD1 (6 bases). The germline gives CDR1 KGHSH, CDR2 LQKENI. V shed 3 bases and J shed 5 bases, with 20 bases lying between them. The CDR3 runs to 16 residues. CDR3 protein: CASSPGSRGPGDEQYF. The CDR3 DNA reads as TGTGCCAGCTCACCCGGGTCCAGGGGCCCTGGGGACGAGCAGTACTTC. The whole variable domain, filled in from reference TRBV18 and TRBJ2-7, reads NAGVMQNPRHLVRRRGQEARLRCSPMKGHSHVYWYRQLPEEGLKFMVYLQKENIIDESGMPKERFSAEFPKEGPSILRIQQVVRGDSAAYFCASSPGSRGPGDEQYFGPGTRLTVT.

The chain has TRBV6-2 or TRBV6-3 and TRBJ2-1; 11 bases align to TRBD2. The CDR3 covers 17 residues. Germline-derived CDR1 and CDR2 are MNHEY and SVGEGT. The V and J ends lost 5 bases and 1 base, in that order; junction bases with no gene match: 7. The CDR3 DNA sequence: TGTGCCAGCAGTCCCCGCCTAGCGGGAGGATCCTACAATGAGCAGTTCTTC. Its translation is CASSPRLAGGSYNEQFF.

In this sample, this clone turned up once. The CDR3 protein is CASSATGREDTDTQYF. DNA for the CDR3: TGCGCCAGCAGCGCGACAGGTCGGGAGGACACAGATACGCAGTATTTT. This chain connects TRBV10-1 to TRBJ2-3, with D possibly being TRBD2 (7 bases). V was trimmed by 6 bases and J by 2 bases, leaving 18 bases between them. CDR3 length: 16 residues. Per germline, CDR1 WNHNN and CDR2 SYGVQD (reference sequence).

CDR3 loop: CASSYWVAGVNEQFF. The CDR3 nucleotides are TGTGCCAGCAGTTACTGGGTAGCGGGAGTGAATGAGCAGTTCTTC. The chain recombines TRBV6-2 or TRBV6-3 with TRBJ2-1; 9 nucleotides match TRBD2. From germline, CDR1 is MNHEY and CDR2 SVGEGT. This CDR3 has 15 residues. V dropped 1 base and J dropped 7; count of bases not matched to a gene: 5.

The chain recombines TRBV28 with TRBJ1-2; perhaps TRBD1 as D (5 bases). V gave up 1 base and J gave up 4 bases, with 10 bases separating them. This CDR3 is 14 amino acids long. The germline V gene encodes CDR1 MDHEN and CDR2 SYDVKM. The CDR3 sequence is CASSLSSGSYGYTF. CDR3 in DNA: TGTGCCAGCAGTTTATCCTCAGGGAGCTATGGCTACACCTTC.

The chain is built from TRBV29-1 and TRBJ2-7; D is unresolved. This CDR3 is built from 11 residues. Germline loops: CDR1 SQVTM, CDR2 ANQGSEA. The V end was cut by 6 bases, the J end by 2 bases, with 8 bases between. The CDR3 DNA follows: TGCAGCGTCAGTGCTACCTACGAGCAGTACTTC. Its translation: CSVSATYEQYF.

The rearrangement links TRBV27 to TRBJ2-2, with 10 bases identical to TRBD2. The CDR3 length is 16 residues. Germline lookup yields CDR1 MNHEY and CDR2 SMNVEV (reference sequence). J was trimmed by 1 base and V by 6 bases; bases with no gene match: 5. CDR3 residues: CASRRTSGKNTGELFF. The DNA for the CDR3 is TGTGCCAGCAGGCGGACTAGCGGAAAGAACACCGGGGAGCTGTTTTTT.

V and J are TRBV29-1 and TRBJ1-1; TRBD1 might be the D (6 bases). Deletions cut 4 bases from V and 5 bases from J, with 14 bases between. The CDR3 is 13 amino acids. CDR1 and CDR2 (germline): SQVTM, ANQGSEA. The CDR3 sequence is CSVVRARGTEAFF. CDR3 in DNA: TGCAGCGTTGTAAGGGCCAGGGGAACTGAAGCTTTCTTT.

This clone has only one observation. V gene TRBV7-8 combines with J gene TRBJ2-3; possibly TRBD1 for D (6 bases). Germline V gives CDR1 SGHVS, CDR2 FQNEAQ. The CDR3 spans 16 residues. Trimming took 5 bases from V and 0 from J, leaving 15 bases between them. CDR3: CASSRLLDSSTDTQYF. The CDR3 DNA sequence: TGTGCCAGCAGCCGACTTCTGGACAGCAGCACAGATACGCAGTATTTT.

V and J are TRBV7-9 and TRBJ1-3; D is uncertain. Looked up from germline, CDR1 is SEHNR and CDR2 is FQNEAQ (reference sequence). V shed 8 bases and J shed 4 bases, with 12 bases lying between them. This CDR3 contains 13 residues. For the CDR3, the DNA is TGTGCCAGCGGTTTTCGGGCAGGAAACACCATATATTTT. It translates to CASGFRAGNTIYF.